The 2 T cell receptor beta chains in this list originate from one sample, sequenced in a study of blood T cell repertoires in COVID-19 (dated by TCRdb to 2018 to 2020). The library was prepared using the immunoSEQ multiplex PCR assay. TCRdb retrieved this table from immuneACCESS and kept in-frame rearrangements only. Not all clones are present; in checked studies, unresolved V genes account for under half, and no reason is known for the remainder. The sample records just over 350,000 clones, roughly nine tenths of which are singletons. The top ten hold roughly 3% of the sample. Material: PBMCs or T cells enriched from blood (not recorded which). The receptors here all came from a woman aged 30 to 39 who had recovered from COVID-19.

The V gene is TRBV30, the J gene TRBJ2-5, with D unresolved. The CDR3 is 12 amino acids. CDR1 is GTSNPN, CDR2 SVGIG, per germline (reference sequence). The V end was cut by 5 bases, the J end by 5 bases, with 12 bases between. CDR3 sequence (DNA): TGTGCCTGGGACTTCCGTGTTGAGACCCAGTACTTC. It is translated as CAWDFRVETQYF. The variable domain in full, completed from reference TRBV30 and TRBJ2-5, reads SQTIHQWPATLVQPVGSPLSLECTVEGTSNPNLYWYRQAAGRGLQLLFYSVGIGQISSEVPQNLSASRPQDRQFILSSKKLLLSDSGFYLCAWDFRVETQYFGPGTRLLVL.

The chain combines TRBV18 with TRBJ2-7, with D possibly matching TRBD2 (6 bases). V was shortened by 2 bases and J by 5 bases, with 13 bases between the two germline ends. Germline V gives CDR1 KGHSH, CDR2 LQKENI. The CDR3 sequence is 14 residues long. CDR3 in amino acids: CASSPREVSDEQYF. Written as DNA, the CDR3 is TGTGCCAGCTCACCAAGGGAGGTCTCAGACGAGCAGTACTTC.